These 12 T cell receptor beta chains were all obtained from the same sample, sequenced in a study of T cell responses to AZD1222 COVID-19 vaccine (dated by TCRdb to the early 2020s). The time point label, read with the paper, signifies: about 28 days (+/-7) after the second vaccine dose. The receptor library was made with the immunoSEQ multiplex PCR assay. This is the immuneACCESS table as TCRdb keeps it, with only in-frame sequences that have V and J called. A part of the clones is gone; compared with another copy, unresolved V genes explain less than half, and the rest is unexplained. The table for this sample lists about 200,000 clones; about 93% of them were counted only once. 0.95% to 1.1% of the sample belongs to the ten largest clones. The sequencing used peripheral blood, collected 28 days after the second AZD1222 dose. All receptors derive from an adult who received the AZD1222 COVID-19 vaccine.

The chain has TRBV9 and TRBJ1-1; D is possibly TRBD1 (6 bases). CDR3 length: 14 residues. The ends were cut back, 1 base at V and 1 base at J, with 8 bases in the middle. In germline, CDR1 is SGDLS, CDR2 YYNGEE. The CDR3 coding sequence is TGTGCCAGCAGCGTAAAGGGGGGGAACACTGAAGCTTTCTTT. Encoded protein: CASSVKGGNTEAFF.

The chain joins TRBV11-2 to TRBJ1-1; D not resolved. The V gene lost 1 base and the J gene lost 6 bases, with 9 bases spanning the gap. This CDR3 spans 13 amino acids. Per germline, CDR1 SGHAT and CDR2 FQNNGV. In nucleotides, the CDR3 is TGTGCCAGCAGCTTAGTTACCGCAGCTGAAGCTTTCTTT. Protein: CASSLVTAAEAFF.

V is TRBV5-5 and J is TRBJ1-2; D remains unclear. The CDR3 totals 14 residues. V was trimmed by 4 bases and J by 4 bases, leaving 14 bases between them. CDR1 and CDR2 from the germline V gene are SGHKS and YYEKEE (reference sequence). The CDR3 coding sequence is TGTGCCAGCAGCGAAGGCGCAGAGGGCTATGGCTACACCTTC. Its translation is CASSEGAEGYGYTF.

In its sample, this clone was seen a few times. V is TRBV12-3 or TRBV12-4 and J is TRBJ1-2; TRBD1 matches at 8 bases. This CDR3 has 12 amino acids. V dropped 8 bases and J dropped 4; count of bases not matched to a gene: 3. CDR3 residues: CASAGQGYGYTF. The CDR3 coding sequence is TGTGCCAGCGCCGGACAGGGCTATGGCTACACCTTC.

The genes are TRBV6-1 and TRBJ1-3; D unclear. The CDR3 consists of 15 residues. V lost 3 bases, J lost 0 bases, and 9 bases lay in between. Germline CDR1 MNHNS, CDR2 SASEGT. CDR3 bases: TGTGCCAGCAGTGAGTCCCGTAGCTCTGGAAACACCATATATTTT. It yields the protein CASSESRSSGNTIYF.

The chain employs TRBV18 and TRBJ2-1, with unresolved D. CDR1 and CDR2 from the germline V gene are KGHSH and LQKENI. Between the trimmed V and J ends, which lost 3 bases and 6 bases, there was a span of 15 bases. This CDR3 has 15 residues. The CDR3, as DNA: TGTGCCAGCTCACCGCCTAGTCTGGGGTCCAATGAGCAGTTCTTC. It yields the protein CASSPPSLGSNEQFF.

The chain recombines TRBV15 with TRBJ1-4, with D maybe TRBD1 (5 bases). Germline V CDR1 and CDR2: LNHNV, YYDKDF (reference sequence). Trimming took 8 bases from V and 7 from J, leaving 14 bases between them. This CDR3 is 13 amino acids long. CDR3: CATCRQGSEKLFF. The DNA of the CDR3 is TGTGCCACCTGCCGGCAGGGAAGTGAAAAACTGTTTTTT.

CDR3 region: CASSLGDRLYNEQFF. CDR3 DNA: TGCGCCAGCAGCTTGGGTGACCGGTTATACAATGAGCAGTTCTTC. The rearrangement links TRBV5-1 to TRBJ2-1; D gene unclear. The CDR3 is 15 residues long. Trimming shortened V by 0 bases and J by 4 bases, and 11 bases separated the two germline ends. Germline V gene data show CDR1 as SGHRS and CDR2 as YFSETQ.

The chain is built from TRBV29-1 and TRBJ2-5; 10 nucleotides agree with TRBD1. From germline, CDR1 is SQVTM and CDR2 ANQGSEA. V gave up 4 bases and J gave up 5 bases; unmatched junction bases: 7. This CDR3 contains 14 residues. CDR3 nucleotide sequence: TGCAGCGTTGTGGGACAGGGGCTACAGGAGACCCAGTACTTC. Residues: CSVVGQGLQETQYF.

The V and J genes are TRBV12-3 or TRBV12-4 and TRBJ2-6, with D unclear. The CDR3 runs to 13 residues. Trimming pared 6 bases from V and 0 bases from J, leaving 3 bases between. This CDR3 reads CASRFSGANVLTF. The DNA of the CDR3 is TGTGCCAGCAGATTCTCTGGGGCCAACGTCCTGACTTTC.

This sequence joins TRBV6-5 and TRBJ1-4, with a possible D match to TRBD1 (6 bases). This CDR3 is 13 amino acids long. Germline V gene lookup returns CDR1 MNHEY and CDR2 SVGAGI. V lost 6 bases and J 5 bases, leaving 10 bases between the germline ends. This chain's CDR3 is CASRGAGNEKLFF. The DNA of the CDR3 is TGTGCCAGCAGGGGGGCAGGGAATGAAAAACTGTTTTTT.

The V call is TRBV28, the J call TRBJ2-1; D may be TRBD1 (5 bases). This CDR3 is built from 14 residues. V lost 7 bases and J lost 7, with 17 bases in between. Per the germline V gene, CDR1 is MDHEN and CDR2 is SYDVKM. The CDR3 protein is CASNEQGGTNEQFF. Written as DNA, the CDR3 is TGTGCCAGCAATGAGCAGGGTGGCACAAATGAGCAGTTCTTC.